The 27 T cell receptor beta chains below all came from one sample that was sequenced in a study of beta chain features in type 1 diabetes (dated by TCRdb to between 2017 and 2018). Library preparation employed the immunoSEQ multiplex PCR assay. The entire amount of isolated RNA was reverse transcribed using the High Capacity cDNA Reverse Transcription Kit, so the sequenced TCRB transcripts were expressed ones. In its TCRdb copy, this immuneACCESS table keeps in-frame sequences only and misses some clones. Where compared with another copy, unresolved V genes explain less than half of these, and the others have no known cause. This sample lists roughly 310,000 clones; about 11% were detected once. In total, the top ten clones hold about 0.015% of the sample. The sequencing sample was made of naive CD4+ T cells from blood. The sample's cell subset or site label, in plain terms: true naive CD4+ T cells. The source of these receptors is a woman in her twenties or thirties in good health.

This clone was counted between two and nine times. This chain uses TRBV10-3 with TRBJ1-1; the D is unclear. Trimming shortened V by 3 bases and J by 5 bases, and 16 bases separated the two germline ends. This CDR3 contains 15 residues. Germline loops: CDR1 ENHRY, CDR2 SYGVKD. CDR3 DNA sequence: TGTGCCATCAGTGATTGGGTCAAGGAGGGTACTGAAGCTTTCTTT. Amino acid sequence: CAISDWVKEGTEAFF.

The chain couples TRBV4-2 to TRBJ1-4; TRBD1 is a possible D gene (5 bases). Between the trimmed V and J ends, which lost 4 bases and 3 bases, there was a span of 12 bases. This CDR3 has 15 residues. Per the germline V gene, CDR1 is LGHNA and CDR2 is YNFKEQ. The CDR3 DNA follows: TGTGCCAGCAGCCGGCCAGGGAGGGCTAATGAAAAACTGTTTTTT. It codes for CASSRPGRANEKLFF.

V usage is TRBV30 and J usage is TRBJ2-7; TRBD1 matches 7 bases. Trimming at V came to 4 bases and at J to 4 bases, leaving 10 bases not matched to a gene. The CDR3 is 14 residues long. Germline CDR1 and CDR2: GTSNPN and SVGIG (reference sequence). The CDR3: CAWTSGTVTYEQYF. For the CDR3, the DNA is TGTGCCTGGACATCCGGGACAGTAACTTACGAGCAGTACTTC.

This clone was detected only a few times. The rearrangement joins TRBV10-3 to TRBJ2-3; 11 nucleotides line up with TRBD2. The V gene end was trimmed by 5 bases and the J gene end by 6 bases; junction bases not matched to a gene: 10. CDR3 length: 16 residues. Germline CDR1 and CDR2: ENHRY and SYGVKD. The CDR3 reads CAISPSTSGRTDTQYF. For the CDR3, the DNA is TGTGCCATCAGTCCTTCAACTAGCGGGAGAACGGATACGCAGTATTTT.

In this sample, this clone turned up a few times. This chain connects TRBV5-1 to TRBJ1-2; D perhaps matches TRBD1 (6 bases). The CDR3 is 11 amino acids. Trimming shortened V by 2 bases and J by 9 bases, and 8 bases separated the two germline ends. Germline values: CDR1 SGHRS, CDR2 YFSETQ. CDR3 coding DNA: TGCGCCAGCAGCTTCAGGGGAAGCTACACCTTC. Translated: CASSFRGSYTF.

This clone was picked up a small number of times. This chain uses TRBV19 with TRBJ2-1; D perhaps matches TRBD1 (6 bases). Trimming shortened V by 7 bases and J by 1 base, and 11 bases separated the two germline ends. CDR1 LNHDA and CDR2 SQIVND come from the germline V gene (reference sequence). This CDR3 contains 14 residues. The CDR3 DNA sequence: TGTGCCAGTAAACCGGGACAATCCTACAATGAGCAGTTCTTC. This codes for CASKPGQSYNEQFF.

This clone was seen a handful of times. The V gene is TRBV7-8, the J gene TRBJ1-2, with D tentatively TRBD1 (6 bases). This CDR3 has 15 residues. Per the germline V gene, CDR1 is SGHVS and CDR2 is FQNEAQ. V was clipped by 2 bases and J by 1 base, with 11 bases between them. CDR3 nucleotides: TGTGCCAGCAGCTTACGGGGGGCGCTTAACTATGGCTACACCTTC. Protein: CASSLRGALNYGYTF.

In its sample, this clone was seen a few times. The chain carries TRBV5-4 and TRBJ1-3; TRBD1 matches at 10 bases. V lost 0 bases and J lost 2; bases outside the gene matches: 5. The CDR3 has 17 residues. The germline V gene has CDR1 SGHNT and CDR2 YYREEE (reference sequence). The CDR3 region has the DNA TGTGCCAGCAGCTTGGCTCCGGGACAGGGGACTGGAAACACCATATATTTT. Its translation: CASSLAPGQGTGNTIYF.

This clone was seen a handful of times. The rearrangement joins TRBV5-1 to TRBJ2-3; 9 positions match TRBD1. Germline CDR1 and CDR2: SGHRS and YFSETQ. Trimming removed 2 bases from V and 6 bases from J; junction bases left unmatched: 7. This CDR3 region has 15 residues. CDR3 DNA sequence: TGCGCCAGCAGCTTTCCGGGACAGGGAATGGATACGCAGTATTTT. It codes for CASSFPGQGMDTQYF.

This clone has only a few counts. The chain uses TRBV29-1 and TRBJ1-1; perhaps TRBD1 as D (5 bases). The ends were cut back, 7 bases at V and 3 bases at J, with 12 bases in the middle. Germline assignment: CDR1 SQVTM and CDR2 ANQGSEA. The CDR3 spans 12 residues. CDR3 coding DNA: TGCAGCGCGATCTTCAGGGACACTGAAGCTTTCTTT. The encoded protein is CSAIFRDTEAFF.

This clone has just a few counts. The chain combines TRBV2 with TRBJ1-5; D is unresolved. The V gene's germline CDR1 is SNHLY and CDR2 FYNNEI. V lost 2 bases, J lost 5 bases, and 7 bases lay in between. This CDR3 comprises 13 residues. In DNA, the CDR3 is TGTGCCAGCAGTGAACTGGGAGATCAGCCCCAGCATTTT. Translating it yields CASSELGDQPQHF.

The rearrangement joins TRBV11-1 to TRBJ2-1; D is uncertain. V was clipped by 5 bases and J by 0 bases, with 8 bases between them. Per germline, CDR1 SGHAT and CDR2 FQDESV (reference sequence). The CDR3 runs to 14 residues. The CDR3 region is CASSARGSYNEQFF. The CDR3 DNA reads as TGTGCCAGCAGCGCGCGCGGCTCCTACAATGAGCAGTTCTTC. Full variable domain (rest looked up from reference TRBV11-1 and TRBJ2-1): EAEVAQSPRYKITEKSQAVAFWCDPISGHATLYWYRQILGQGPELLVQFQDESVVDDSQLPKDRFSAERLKGVDSTLKIQPAELGDSAMYLCASSARGSYNEQFFGPGTRLTVL.

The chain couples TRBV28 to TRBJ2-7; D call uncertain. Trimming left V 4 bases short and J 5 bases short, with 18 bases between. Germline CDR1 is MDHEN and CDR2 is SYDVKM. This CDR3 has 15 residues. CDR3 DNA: TGTGCCAGCAGTTCGCAAGAGGCTGGGTCCGACGAGCAGTACTTC. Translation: CASSSQEAGSDEQYF. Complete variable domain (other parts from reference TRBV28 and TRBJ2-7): DVKVTQSSRYLVKRTGEKVFLECVQDMDHENMFWYRQDPGLGLRLIYFSYDVKMKEKGDIPEGYSVSREKKERFSLILESASTNQTSMYLCASSSQEAGSDEQYFGPGTRLTVT.

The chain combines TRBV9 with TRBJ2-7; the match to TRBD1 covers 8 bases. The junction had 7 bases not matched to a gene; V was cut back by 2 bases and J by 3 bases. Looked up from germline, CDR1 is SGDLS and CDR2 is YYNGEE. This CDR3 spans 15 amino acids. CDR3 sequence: CASSVGTGYFYEQYF. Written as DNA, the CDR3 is TGTGCCAGCAGCGTTGGGACAGGTTATTTCTACGAGCAGTACTTC.

CDR3: CATTWGGSYEQYF. The DNA for the CDR3 is TGTGCCACCACCTGGGGGGGCTCCTACGAGCAGTACTTC. The chain joins TRBV28 to TRBJ2-7; 7 nucleotides line up with TRBD2. The CDR3 loop spans 13 amino acids. Germline V gene lookup returns CDR1 MDHEN and CDR2 SYDVKM. V lost 10 bases and J lost 0; bases outside the gene matches: 6.

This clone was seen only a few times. The chain's CDR3 is CASSAGMGYNEQFF. In DNA, the CDR3 is TGTGCCAGCTCGGCCGGGATGGGGTACAATGAGCAGTTCTTC. V is TRBV18 and J is TRBJ2-1, with TRBD2 as a possible D gene (5 bases). The CDR3 contains 14 residues. With 6 bases removed from V and 4 bases from J, the gap between germline ends came to 13 bases. CDR1 is KGHSH, CDR2 LQKENI, per germline.

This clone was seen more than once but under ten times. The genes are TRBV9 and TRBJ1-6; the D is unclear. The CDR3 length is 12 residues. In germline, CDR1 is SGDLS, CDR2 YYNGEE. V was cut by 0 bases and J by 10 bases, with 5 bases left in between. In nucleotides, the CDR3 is TGTGCCAGCAGCGTAGGTACATCACCCCTCCACTTT. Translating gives CASSVGTSPLHF. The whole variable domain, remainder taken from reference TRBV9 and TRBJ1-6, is DSGVTQTPKHLITATGQRVTLRCSPRSGDLSVYWYQQSLDQGLQFLIQYYNGEERAKGNILERFSAQQFPDLHSELNLSSLELGDSALYFCASSVGTSPLHFGNGTRLTVT.

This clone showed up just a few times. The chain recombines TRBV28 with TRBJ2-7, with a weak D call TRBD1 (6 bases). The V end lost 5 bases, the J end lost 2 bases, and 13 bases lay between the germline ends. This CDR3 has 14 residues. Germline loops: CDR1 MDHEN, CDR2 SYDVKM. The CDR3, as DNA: TGTGCCAGCAGTCAGGGGTTAGTAGCCTACGAGCAGTACTTC. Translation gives CASSQGLVAYEQYF.

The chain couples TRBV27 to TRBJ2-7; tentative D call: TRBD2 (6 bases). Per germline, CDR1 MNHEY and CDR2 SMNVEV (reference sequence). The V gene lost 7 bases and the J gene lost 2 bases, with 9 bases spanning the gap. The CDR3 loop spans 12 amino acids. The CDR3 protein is CASMGGTYEQYF. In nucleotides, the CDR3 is TGTGCCAGCATGGGGGGAACCTACGAGCAGTACTTC.

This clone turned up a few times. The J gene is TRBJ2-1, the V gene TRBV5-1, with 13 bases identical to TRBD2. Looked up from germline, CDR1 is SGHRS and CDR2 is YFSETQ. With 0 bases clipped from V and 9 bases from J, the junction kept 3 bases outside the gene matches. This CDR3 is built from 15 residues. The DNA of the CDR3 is TGCGCCAGCAGCTTGGGGACTAGCGGGAGTAGTGAGCAGTTCTTC. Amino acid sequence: CASSLGTSGSSEQFF. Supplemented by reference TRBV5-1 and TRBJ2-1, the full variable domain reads KAGVTQTPRYLIKTRGQQVTLSCSPISGHRSVSWYQQTPGQGLQFLFEYFSETQRNKGNFPGRFSGRQFSNSRSEMNVSTLELGDSALYLCASSLGTSGSSEQFFGPGTRLTVL.

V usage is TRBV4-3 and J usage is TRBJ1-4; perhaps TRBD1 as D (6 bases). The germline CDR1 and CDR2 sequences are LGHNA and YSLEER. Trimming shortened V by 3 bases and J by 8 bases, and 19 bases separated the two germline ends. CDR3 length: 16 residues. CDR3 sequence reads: CASSQRPLGGGEKLFF. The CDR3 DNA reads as TGCGCCAGCAGCCAGCGGCCCTTAGGGGGAGGGGAAAAACTGTTTTTT.

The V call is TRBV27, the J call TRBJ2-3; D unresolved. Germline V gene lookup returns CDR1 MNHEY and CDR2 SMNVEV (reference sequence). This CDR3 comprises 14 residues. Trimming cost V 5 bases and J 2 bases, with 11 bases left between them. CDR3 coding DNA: TGTGCCAGCAGTCGATTAGAGGTCACAGATACGCAGTATTTT. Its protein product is CASSRLEVTDTQYF.

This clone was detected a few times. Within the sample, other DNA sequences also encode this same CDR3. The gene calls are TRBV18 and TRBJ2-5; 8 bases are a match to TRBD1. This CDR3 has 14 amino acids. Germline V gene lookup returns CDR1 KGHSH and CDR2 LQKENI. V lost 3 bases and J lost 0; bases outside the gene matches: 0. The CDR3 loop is CASSPGQDQETQYF. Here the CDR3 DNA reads TGTGCCAGCTCACCGGGACAGGACCAAGAGACCCAGTACTTC.

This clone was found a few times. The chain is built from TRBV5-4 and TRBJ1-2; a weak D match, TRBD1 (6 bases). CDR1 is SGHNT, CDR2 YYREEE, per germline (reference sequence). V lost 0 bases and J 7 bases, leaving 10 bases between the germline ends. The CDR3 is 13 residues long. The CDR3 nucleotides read TGTGCCAGCAGCTTGGAGTCAGGGGTTGGCTACACCTTC. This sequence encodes CASSLESGVGYTF.

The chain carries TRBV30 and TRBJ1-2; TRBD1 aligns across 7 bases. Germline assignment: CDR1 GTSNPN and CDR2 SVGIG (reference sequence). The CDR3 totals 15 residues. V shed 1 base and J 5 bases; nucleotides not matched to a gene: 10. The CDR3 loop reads CAWSAPQGLRYGYTF. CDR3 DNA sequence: TGTGCCTGGAGTGCCCCACAGGGGCTTAGGTATGGCTACACCTTC.

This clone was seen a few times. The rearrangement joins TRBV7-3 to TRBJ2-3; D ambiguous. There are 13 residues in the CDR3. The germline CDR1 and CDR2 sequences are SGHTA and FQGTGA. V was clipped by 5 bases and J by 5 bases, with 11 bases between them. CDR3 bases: TGTGCCAGCAGCCTCGAGCCCGAAGATACGCAGTATTTT. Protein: CASSLEPEDTQYF.

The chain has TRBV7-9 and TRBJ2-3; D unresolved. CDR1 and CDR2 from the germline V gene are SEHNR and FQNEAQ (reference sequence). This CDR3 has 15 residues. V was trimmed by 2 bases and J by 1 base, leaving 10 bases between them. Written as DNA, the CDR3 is TGTGCCAGCAGCTTACCACGGGTGCGCACAGATACGCAGTATTTT. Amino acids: CASSLPRVRTDTQYF.